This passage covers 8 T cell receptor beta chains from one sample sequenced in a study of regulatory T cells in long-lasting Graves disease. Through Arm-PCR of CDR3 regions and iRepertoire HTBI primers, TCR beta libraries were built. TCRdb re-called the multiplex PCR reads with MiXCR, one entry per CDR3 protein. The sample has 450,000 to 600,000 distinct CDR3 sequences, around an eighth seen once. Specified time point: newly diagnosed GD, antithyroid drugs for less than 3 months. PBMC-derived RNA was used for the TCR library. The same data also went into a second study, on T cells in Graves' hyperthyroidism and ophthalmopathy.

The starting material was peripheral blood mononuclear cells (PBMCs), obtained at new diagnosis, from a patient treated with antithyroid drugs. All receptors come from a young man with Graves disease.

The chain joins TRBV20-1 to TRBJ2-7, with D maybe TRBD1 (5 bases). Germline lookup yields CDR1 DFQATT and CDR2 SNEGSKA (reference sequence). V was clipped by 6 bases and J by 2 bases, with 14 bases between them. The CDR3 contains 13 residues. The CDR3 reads CSAQGAGTYEQYF. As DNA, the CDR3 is TGCAGTGCCCAGGGTGCCGGTACCTACGAGCAGTACTTC.

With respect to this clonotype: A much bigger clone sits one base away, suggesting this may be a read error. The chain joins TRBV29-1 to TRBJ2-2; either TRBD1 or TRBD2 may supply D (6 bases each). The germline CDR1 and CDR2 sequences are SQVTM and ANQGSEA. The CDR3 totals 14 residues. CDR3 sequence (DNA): TGCAGCGCCGTGACAGGAACTTTCACCGGGGGGCTGTTTTTT. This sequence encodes CSAVTGTFTGGLFF.

The CDR3 nucleotides read TGTGCCAGTAGTCCCGGCGGGGGACTGGAGATTGAAGCTTTCTTT. Amino acid sequence: CASSPGGGLEIEAFF. The chain carries TRBV19 and TRBJ1-1, with a possible D match to TRBD1 (5 bases). The V gene's germline CDR1 is LNHDA and CDR2 SQIVND (reference sequence). This CDR3 region has 15 residues. V was trimmed by 5 bases and J by 7 bases, leaving 20 bases between them.

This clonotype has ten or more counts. Written as DNA, the CDR3 is TGTGCCAGCAGCTCCGGGACTAGCGTCTACAATGAGCAGTTCTTC. The encoded protein is CASSSGTSVYNEQFF. This chain uses TRBV3-1 with TRBJ2-1; 10 bases agree with TRBD2. Germline assignment: CDR1 LGHDT and CDR2 YNNKEL (reference sequence). V trimming: 5 bases; J trimming: 3 bases; junction bases outside the gene matches: 4. The CDR3 loop spans 15 amino acids.

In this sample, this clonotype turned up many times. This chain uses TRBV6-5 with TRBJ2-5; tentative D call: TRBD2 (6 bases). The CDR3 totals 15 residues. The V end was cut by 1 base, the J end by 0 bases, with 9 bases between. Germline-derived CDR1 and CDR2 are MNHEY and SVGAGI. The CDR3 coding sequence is TGTGCCAGCAGTTACTGGGGGGTTTACCAAGAGACCCAGTACTTC. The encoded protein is CASSYWGVYQETQYF.

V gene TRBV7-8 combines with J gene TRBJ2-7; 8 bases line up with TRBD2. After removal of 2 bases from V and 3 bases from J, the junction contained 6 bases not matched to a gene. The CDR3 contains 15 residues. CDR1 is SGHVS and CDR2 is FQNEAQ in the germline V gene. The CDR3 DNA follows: TGTGCCAGCAGCTTAACCTTGCTAGCGGGCTACGAGCAGTACTTC. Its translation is CASSLTLLAGYEQYF.

CDR3 coding DNA: TGTGCCAGCCTAGAGGTGGGCAGCCGCACAGATACGCAGTATTTT. Translating gives CASLEVGSRTDTQYF. The rearrangement joins TRBV2 to TRBJ2-3; D is uncertain. The V gene's germline CDR1 is SNHLY and CDR2 FYNNEI. With 8 bases removed from V and 1 base from J, the gap between germline ends came to 16 bases. CDR3 size: 15 residues.

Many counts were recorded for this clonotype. This CDR3 is CASSHLNTEAFF. The CDR3 nucleotides read TGTGCCAGCAGTCACTTGAACACTGAAGCTTTCTTT. This chain connects TRBV27 to TRBJ1-1; D is uncertain. CDR1 is MNHEY and CDR2 is SMNVEV in the germline V gene (reference sequence). The CDR3 runs 12 residues. Trimming stripped 5 bases from V and 0 bases from J, with 4 bases between.